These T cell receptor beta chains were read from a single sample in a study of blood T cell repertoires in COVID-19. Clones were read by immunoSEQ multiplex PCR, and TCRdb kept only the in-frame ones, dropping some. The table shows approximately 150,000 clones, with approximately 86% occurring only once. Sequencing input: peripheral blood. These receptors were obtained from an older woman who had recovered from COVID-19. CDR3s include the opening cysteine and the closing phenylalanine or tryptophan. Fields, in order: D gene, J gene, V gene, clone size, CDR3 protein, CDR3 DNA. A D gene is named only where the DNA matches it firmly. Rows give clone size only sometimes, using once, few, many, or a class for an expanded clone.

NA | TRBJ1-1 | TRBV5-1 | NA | CASSLASGYIEAFF | TGCGCCAGCAGCTTGGCCTCGGGGTATATAGAAGCTTTCTTT
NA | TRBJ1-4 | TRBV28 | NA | CASRNRGRGNEKLFF | TGTGCCAGCAGGAACCGGGGACGGGGGAATGAAAAACTGTTTTTT
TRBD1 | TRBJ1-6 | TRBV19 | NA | CASSTDRDSPLHF | TGTGCCAGTAGTACAGACAGGGATTCACCCCTCCACTTT
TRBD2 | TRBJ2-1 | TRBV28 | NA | CASSLGGGSYNEQFF | TGTGCCAGCAGTTTAGGCGGGGGCTCCTACAATGAGCAGTTCTTC
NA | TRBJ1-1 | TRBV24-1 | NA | CATSTSEMNTEAFF | TGTGCCACCTCTACAAGCGAGATGAACACTGAAGCTTTCTTT
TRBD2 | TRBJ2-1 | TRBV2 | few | CASSLRGAGKENEQFF | TGTGCCAGCAGTTTAAGGGGAGCGGGGAAGGAGAATGAGCAGTTCTTC
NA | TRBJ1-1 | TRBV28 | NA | CASSLAVSEAFF | TGTGCCAGCAGTTTGGCCGTATCTGAAGCTTTCTTT
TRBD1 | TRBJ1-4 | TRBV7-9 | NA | CASSGTGPTWEKLFF | TGTGCCAGCAGCGGGACAGGGCCAACTTGGGAAAAACTGTTTTTT
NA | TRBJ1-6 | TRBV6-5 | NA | CASSRQNYNSPLHF | TGTGCCAGCAGTAGACAGAACTATAATTCACCCCTCCACTTT
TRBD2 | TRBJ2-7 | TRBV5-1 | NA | CASRTGTSGYEQYF | TGCGCCAGCAGAACCGGGACTAGCGGATACGAGCAGTACTTC
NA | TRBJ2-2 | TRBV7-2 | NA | CASRLVPDTGYTGELFF | TGTGCCAGCAGACTAGTGCCAGACACGGGGTACACCGGGGAGCTGTTTTTT
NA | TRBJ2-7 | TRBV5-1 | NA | CASSLDSTSYEQYF | TGCGCCAGCAGCCTGGACAGTACTTCCTACGAGCAGTACTTC
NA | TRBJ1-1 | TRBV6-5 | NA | CASHSGGRNTEAFF | TGTGCCAGCCATTCCGGGGGAAGGAACACTGAAGCTTTCTTT
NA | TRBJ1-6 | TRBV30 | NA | CACLGHEGNSPLHF | TGTGCCTGCCTGGGACACGAGGGAAATTCACCCCTCCACTTT
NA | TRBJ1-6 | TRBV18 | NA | CASSPGPGLTNSPLHF | TGTGCCAGCTCACCGGGACCGGGACTGACTAATTCACCCCTCCACTTT
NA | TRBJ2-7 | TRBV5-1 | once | CASSSEGYEQYF | TGCGCCAGCAGCTCCGAGGGCTACGAGCAGTACTTC
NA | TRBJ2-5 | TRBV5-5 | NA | CASRGSRTEYQETQYF | TGTGCCAGCAGGGGGTCTCGGACTGAATACCAAGAGACCCAGTACTTC
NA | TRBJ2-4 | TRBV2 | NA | CASSEDNRVNIQYF | TGTGCCAGCAGTGAAGATAACAGGGTAAACATTCAGTACTTC
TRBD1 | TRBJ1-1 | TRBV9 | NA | CASRGQLNTEAFF | TGTGCCAGCAGGGGACAGTTGAACACTGAAGCTTTCTTT
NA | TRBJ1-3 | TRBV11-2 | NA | CASSLASSETGNTIYF | TGTGCCAGCAGCTTAGCCTCCTCGGAGACTGGAAACACCATATATTTT
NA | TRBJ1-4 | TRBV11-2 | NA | CASSSRPIEKLFF | TGTGCCAGCAGCTCCCGTCCTATTGAAAAACTGTTTTTT
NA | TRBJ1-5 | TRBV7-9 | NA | CASSLVRQGISNQPQHF | TGTGCCAGCAGCTTAGTACGGCAGGGGATTAGCAATCAGCCCCAGCATTTT
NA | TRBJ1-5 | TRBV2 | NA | CASSGQFNQPQHF | TGTGCCAGCAGTGGACAGTTCAATCAGCCCCAGCATTTT
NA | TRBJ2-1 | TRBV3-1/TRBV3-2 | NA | CASHRGRLGGNEQFF | TGTGCCAGCCACCGGGGCAGGCTCGGGGGCAATGAGCAGTTCTTC
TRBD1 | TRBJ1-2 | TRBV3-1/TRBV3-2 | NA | CASSHRGTGGYGYTF | TGTGCCAGCAGCCATAGAGGGACAGGGGGCTATGGCTACACCTTC
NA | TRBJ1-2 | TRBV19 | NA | CASAIRWGGDYGYTF | TGTGCCAGTGCTATCAGGTGGGGCGGGGACTATGGCTACACCTTC
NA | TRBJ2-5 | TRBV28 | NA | CASSLQGTETQYF | TGTGCCAGCAGTTTACAGGGTACAGAGACCCAGTACTTC